A single sample is the source of the 2 T cell receptor beta chains below, sequenced in a study of blood T cell repertoires in COVID-19 (dated by TCRdb to 2020 to 2022). Libraries came from the immunoSEQ multiplex PCR assay. This is the immuneACCESS table as TCRdb keeps it, with only in-frame sequences that have V and J called. A part of the clones is gone; compared with another copy, unresolved V genes explain less than half, and the rest is unexplained. Counted in this sample were 200,000 to 250,000 clones; roughly four fifths of them appeared once. The ten top clones hold 1.9% of the sample. Input material: peripheral blood. The receptors were sampled from a man aged 30-40 years who had recovered from COVID-19.

This sequence joins TRBV18 and TRBJ1-2; D call uncertain. CDR3 size: 11 residues. V lost 4 bases and J lost 10, with 10 bases in between. CDR1 KGHSH and CDR2 LQKENI come from the germline V gene. For the CDR3, the DNA is TGTGCCAGCTCACACACACAGAACTACACCTTC. This encodes CASSHTQNYTF. Using reference TRBV18 and TRBJ1-2 for the parts outside the CDR3, the full variable domain is NAGVMQNPRHLVRRRGQEARLRCSPMKGHSHVYWYRQLPEEGLKFMVYLQKENIIDESGMPKERFSAEFPKEGPSILRIQQVVRGDSAAYFCASSHTQNYTFGSGTRLTVV.

The J gene is TRBJ1-1, the V gene TRBV4-2; TRBD1 matches at 7 bases. This CDR3 comprises 15 residues. In germline, CDR1 is LGHNA, CDR2 YNFKEQ. J lost 2 bases, V lost 4 bases, and 7 bases had no gene match. The CDR3 coding sequence is TGTGCCAGCAGCCCCAGGACAGGCGCTAACACTGAAGCTTTCTTT. It encodes CASSPRTGANTEAFF.